This T cell receptor beta chain was recorded in a study of blood T cell repertoires in COVID-19. Background on the study: Acute and convalescent COVID-19 specimens originated in the United States, Italy and Spain.

Per the authors' pipeline: Reference gene primer amplification gave nucleated cell count estimates. Assay used: immunoSEQ multiplex PCR; TCRdb lists only in-frame clones, some missing. V, J and clone size are those of that table, while D and trimming were read from the DNA. Of about 290,000 clones listed, around 89% are singletons. V was trimmed by 0 bases and J by 15 bases, leaving 12 bases between them. Germline V gene lookup returns CDR1 LNHNV and CDR2 YYDKDF (reference sequence). The CDR3 has 12 amino acids. The clonotype was recovered from a man in his forties with acute or convalescent COVID-19. The chain links TRBV15 to TRBJ2-1; D is possibly TRBD1 (6 bases). Sequences were obtained from peripheral blood. In DNA form, the CDR3 reads TGTGCCACCAGCAGAGATGCCGGGACACTGTTCTTC. Residues: CATSRDAGTLFF.